The present entry profiles one TCR beta chain with its context. The source of the sample is a study of cytomegalovirus exposure and HLA in healthy donors. The wider study: Findings of an earlier analysis included 110 million or so unique TCR beta sequences from 180 million or so T cells.

A multiplex PCR was run with 60 Vbeta primers and 13 Jbeta primers. Assay: immunoSEQ multiplex PCR; the TCRdb copy retains only in-frame clones and omits some. The sample has under 200,000 clones; around 78% are singletons. The CDR3 loop spans 14 amino acids. CDR1 MNHNY and CDR2 SVGAGI come from the germline V gene (reference sequence). The V end lost 6 bases, the J end lost 0 bases, and 12 bases lay between the germline ends. This clonotype was obtained from a woman between 50 and 59 years old in good health and CMV-seropositive. This chain connects TRBV6-6 to TRBJ2-7; D possibly corresponds to TRBD2 (5 bases). Sequences were obtained from PBMCs. CDR3 sequence: CASSPDSSSYEQYF. CDR3 sequence (DNA): TGTGCCAGCAGCCCGGACTCGAGCTCCTACGAGCAGTACTTC.